This T cell receptor beta chain was recovered during a study of OX40 agonist ivuxolimab in advanced cancers. At the level of the study: Dose-escalation subjects each had hepatocellular carcinoma, melanoma, renal cell or head and neck cancer. People who had prior anti-PD-1, anti-PD-L1 or anti-CTLA-4 therapy could take part, and under 45% had some.

Study observations and caveats: Both blood CD4+ and CD8+ T cells showed clonal growth by week 6 at 0.1 to 3.0 mg/kg. Fewer expanded clones were found on average in CD4+ than in CD8+ T cells.

Trimming took 7 bases from V and 3 from J, leaving 10 bases between them. Germline assignment: CDR1 MDHEN and CDR2 SYDVKM. The CDR3 is made up of 12 amino acids. This clone was recorded once. What it recognizes is unknown. Profiled with immunoSEQ multiplex PCR; TCRdb holds only in-frame clones, not every one. The sample contains tens of thousands of clones, roughly 81% of which appear only once. This specimen was CD4+ or CD8+ T cells sorted from blood, taken in a trial of the OX40 agonist ivuxolimab. The chain couples TRBV28 to TRBJ2-7, with D unclear. This sequence was found in an adult with an advanced solid tumor such as melanoma, head and neck, liver or kidney cancer. Written as DNA, the CDR3 is TGTGCCAGCACCACATTAGGCTACGAGCAGTACTTC. Translation gives CASTTLGYEQYF.